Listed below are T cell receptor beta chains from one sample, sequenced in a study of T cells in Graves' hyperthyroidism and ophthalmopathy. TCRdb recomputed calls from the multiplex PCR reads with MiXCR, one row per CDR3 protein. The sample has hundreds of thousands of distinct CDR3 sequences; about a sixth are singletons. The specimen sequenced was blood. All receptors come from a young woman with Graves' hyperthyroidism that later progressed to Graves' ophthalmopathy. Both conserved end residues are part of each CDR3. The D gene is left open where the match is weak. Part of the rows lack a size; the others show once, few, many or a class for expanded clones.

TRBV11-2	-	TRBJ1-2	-	TGTGCCAGCAGCCTACCCCAACAGGGTGGCTACACCTTC	CASSLPQQGGYTF
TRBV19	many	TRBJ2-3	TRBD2	TGTGCCAGTAGTATGCCGGGACTAGCGGGAGGGCCCAGCACAGATACGCAGTATTTT	CASSMPGLAGGPSTDTQYF
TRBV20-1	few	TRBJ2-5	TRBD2	TGCAGTGCTAGAGAGTCTAGAAGCGGGAGATACCTGGAGACCCAGTACTTC	CSARESRSGRYLETQYF
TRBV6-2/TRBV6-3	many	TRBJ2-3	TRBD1	TGTGCCAGCAGTTATGGGACAGGGTTTTGGACAGATACGCAGTATTTT	CASSYGTGFWTDTQYF
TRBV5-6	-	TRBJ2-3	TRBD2	TGTGCCAGCAGCTTGGTGCGGGAGCCATCTAGCACAGATACGCAGTATTTT	CASSLVREPSSTDTQYF
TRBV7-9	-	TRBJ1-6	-	TGTGCCAGCAGCTTAGATGGGGTTTCACCCCTCCACTTT	CASSLDGVSPLHF
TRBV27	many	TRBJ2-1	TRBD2	TGTGCCAGCAGTTTAACTAGCGGGTTGAGCTCCTACAATGAGCAGTTCTTC	CASSLTSGLSSYNEQFF
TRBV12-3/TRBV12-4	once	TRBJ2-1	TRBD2	TGTGCCAGCAGTCCTTATTCGGGACTAGTGCACGATGAGCAGTTCTTC	CASSPYSGLVHDEQFF
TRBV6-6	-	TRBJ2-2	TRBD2	TGTGCCAGCAGTTACACTAGCGGGTCGAACACCGGGGAGCTGTTTTTT	CASSYTSGSNTGELFF
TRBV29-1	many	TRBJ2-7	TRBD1	TGCAGCGTTGAAGGGGGACAGGGGATGCCCTACGAGCAGTACTTC	CSVEGGQGMPYEQYF
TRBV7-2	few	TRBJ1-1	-	TGTGCCAGCAGCTCGTTTCGGGGGCCCAACACTGAAGCTTTCTTT	CASSSFRGPNTEAFF
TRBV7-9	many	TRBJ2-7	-	TGTGCCAGCAGCTCCCGCCATTACGAGCAGTACTTC	CASSSRHYEQYF
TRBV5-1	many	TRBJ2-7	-	TGCGCCAGCAGCTTACGGAGTTGGGACGAGCAGTACTTC	CASSLRSWDEQYF
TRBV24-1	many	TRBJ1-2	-	TGTGCCACCAGTGATAACAGGATTTTCTATGGCTACACCTTC	CATSDNRIFYGYTF
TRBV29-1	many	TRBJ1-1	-	TGCAGCGTTGCCCCGGGGTCGGGGGGCCGAGAAGCTTTCTTT	CSVAPGSGGREAFF
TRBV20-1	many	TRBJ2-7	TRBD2	TGCAGTGCTAGGGTTGCTAGCGGCTCCTACGAGCAGTACTTC	CSARVASGSYEQYF
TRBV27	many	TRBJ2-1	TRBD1	TGTGCCAGCAGTTTGGGCTCCACCGGGACAGGGGAGAATATCAACTACAATGAGCAGTTCTTC	CASSLGSTGTGENINYNEQFF
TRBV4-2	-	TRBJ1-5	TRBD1	TGTGCCAGCAGCCAAGATCCGGGGACAGGGGGCGATCAGCCCCAGCATTTT	CASSQDPGTGGDQPQHF